One and the same sample provided the 22 T cell receptor beta chains below, sequenced in a study of radiotherapy plus CTLA-4 blockade in lung cancer. Sequenced by immunoSEQ multiplex PCR; TCRdb stores in-frame clones only, minus some. The sample carries some 2,600 clones, around 78% recorded once. The material sequenced was tumor tissue, taken from a patient treated with radiotherapy plus ipilimumab. The receptors come from a human donor with non-small cell lung cancer that progressed on radiotherapy plus ipilimumab.

Only one count was recorded for this clone. The chain joins TRBV11-3 to TRBJ2-5; unclear D gene. CDR3 size: 14 residues. Germline CDR1 and CDR2: SGHNT and YENEEA. V lost 1 base to trimming and J lost 4 bases, with 10 bases between them. The CDR3 DNA sequence: TGTGCCAGCAGCTTAGTCCAGGCCCTAGAGACCCAGTACTTC. This sequence encodes CASSLVQALETQYF.

This clone has just a few counts. In nucleotides, the CDR3 is TGTGCCAGCAGCCAAGATATTGCAGCCCACTACGAGCAGTACTTC. Translating it yields CASSQDIAAHYEQYF. V and J are TRBV4-2 and TRBJ2-7; D gene ambiguous. Germline assignment: CDR1 LGHNA and CDR2 YNFKEQ. The CDR3 contains 15 residues. Trimming removed 0 bases at V and 3 bases at J, with 12 bases between.

This clone was picked up a small number of times. V usage is TRBV28 and J usage is TRBJ1-2; D is undetermined. The V and J ends lost 6 bases and 5 bases respectively, with 7 bases between them. Germline loops: CDR1 MDHEN, CDR2 SYDVKM. The CDR3 totals 11 residues. The DNA of the CDR3 is TGTGCCAGCAGGCCGCAATATGGCTACACCTTC. It specifies CASRPQYGYTF.

This chain joins TRBV7-3 and TRBJ1-2; TRBD1 matches at 9 bases. Looked up from germline, CDR1 is SGHTA and CDR2 is FQGTGA. The CDR3 loop spans 15 amino acids. V lost 5 bases to trimming and J lost 3 bases; unmatched junction nucleotides: 7. CDR3 coding DNA: TGTGCCAGCAGCCCAACGGACAGGGGAGACTATGGCTACACCTTC. Protein sequence: CASSPTDRGDYGYTF.

This clone was recorded once. The chain uses TRBV6-1 and TRBJ2-7; 9 bases are a match to TRBD1. With 5 bases clipped from V and 2 bases from J, the junction kept 4 bases outside the gene matches. CDR3 length: 14 residues. CDR1 is MNHNS, CDR2 SASEGT, per germline. The CDR3 DNA is TGTGCCAGCAGTATGACAGGGGGGACCTACGAGCAGTACTTC. Translated, it gives CASSMTGGTYEQYF.

The rearrangement links TRBV18 to TRBJ2-2; D is possibly TRBD1 (5 bases). Trimming removed 4 bases from V and 5 bases from J, with 5 bases in between. The germline V gene has CDR1 KGHSH and CDR2 LQKENI. This CDR3 is 12 amino acids long. The CDR3 is CASSQGTGELFF. CDR3 in DNA: TGTGCCAGCTCACAGGGGACCGGGGAGCTGTTTTTT.

The chain links TRBV7-9 to TRBJ2-2; 7 nucleotides align to TRBD2. CDR1 is SEHNR and CDR2 is FQNEAQ in the germline V gene (reference sequence). The J segment lost 7 bases and the V segment lost 4 bases, leaving 6 bases of the junction unmatched. The CDR3 totals 14 residues. DNA for the CDR3: TGTGCCAGCAGCTCAAGCGGGAACGTCGGGGAGCTGTTTTTT. Translated, it gives CASSSSGNVGELFF.

With respect to this clone: This specimen includes other DNA sequences encoding the same CDR3. The rearrangement links TRBV18 to TRBJ2-3, with D tentatively TRBD1 (6 bases). V was pared by 5 bases and J by 0 bases, with 12 bases between. Germline CDR1 reads KGHSH; CDR2 reads LQKENI. This CDR3 is 15 amino acids long. As DNA, the CDR3 is TGTGCCAGCTCATCCGGGACATTAAGCACAGATACGCAGTATTTT. It translates to CASSSGTLSTDTQYF.

This clone was found a few times. The chain joins TRBV28 to TRBJ2-7, with 7 bases aligning to TRBD1. V was pared by 3 bases and J by 4 bases, with 6 bases of the junction left unmatched. Germline lookup yields CDR1 MDHEN and CDR2 SYDVKM. CDR3 size: 14 residues. The CDR3 protein is CASSFPGQRYEQYF. CDR3 nucleotides: TGTGCCAGCAGTTTCCCGGGACAGCGTTACGAGCAGTACTTC. The entire variable domain, with the rest obtained from reference TRBV28 and TRBJ2-7, is as follows: DVKVTQSSRYLVKRTGEKVFLECVQDMDHENMFWYRQDPGLGLRLIYFSYDVKMKEKGDIPEGYSVSREKKERFSLILESASTNQTSMYLCASSFPGQRYEQYFGPGTRLTVT.

The table lists this clone with a count of one. The J gene is TRBJ1-5, the V gene TRBV6-6; D unresolved. The V end was cut by 0 bases, the J end by 6 bases, with 9 bases between. CDR3 length equals 14 residues. Germline V gene data show CDR1 as MNHNY and CDR2 as SVGAGI (reference sequence). CDR3 coding DNA: TGTGCCAGCAGTTACTCGCAGGAGAGTCAGCCCCAGCATTTT. It yields the protein CASSYSQESQPQHF.

The chain joins TRBV28 to TRBJ2-3, with 12 bases matching TRBD2. The CDR3 spans 15 residues. CDR1 MDHEN and CDR2 SYDVKM come from the germline V gene. V lost 6 bases, J lost 6 bases, and 7 bases stayed unmatched. The CDR3, as DNA: TGTGCCAGCAGCCCTGGACTAGCGGGGACTGATACGCAGTATTTT. This encodes CASSPGLAGTDTQYF.

The CDR3 reads CAWSTSGGETQYF. In DNA, the CDR3 is TGTGCCTGGAGTACTTCCGGGGGGGAGACCCAGTACTTC. The chain combines TRBV30 with TRBJ2-5, with 7 bases that match TRBD2. With 2 bases clipped from V and 5 bases from J, the junction kept 5 bases outside the gene matches. CDR3 length: 13 amino acids. Germline CDR1 GTSNPN, CDR2 SVGIG (reference sequence).

The DNA of the CDR3 is TGTGCCAGCAGTTCGACAGGGATCAGCTCTGGAAACACCATATATTTT. It is translated as CASSSTGISSGNTIYF. This chain connects TRBV28 to TRBJ1-3, with 7 bases fitting TRBD1. The V gene end was trimmed by 4 bases and the J gene end by 0 bases; junction bases not matched to a gene: 6. Germline V gives CDR1 MDHEN, CDR2 SYDVKM. The CDR3 consists of 16 residues.

The table lists this clone with a few counts. The rearrangement joins TRBV5-5 to TRBJ1-4; D not certain. Germline-derived CDR1 and CDR2 are SGHKS and YYEKEE (reference sequence). Trimming shortened V by 4 bases and J by 2 bases, and 12 bases separated the two germline ends. This CDR3 is built from 15 residues. CDR3 coding DNA: TGTGCCAGCAGCACTTCACCCCGCACTAATGAAAAACTGTTTTTT. Protein product: CASSTSPRTNEKLFF.

The chain uses TRBV6-1 and TRBJ1-3; D is uncertain. Germline lookup yields CDR1 MNHNS and CDR2 SASEGT. This CDR3 comprises 16 residues. V was cut by 1 base and J by 0 bases, with 10 bases left in between. This chain's CDR3 is CASSEEQRSSGNTIYF. The CDR3 DNA follows: TGTGCCAGCAGTGAAGAACAGCGCTCCTCTGGAAACACCATATATTTT.

This clone has a single count. In DNA form, the CDR3 reads TGTGCCAGCAGCTTAGCCGTAGACAGGTACAATGAGCAGTTCTTC. Translation gives CASSLAVDRYNEQFF. This sequence joins TRBV7-9 and TRBJ2-1, with D possibly being TRBD1 (6 bases). The CDR3 sequence is 15 residues long. V lost 0 bases and J 4 bases, leaving 10 bases between the germline ends. In germline, CDR1 is SEHNR, CDR2 FQNEAQ (reference sequence). Using reference TRBV7-9 and TRBJ2-1 for the parts outside the CDR3, the full variable domain is DTGVSQNPRHKITKRGQNVTFRCDPISEHNRLYWYRQTLGQGPEFLTYFQNEAQLEKSRLLSDRFSAERPKGSFSTLEIQRTEQGDSAMYLCASSLAVDRYNEQFFGPGTRLTVL.

The chain has TRBV4-1 and TRBJ2-7; D gene ambiguous. V was shortened by 4 bases and J by 2 bases, with 12 bases between the two germline ends. Germline V lookup: CDR1 MGHRA, CDR2 YSYEKL. CDR3 size: 14 residues. This CDR3 reads CASSPSLGTYEQYF. In nucleotides, the CDR3 is TGCGCCAGCAGCCCTTCCCTAGGGACCTACGAGCAGTACTTC.

The chain combines TRBV7-3 with TRBJ2-3, with TRBD1 matching over 9 bases. With V trimmed by 6 bases and J by 1 base, 2 bases remained unmatched. CDR3 length: 14 amino acids. The germline gives CDR1 SGHTA, CDR2 FQGTGA. As DNA, the CDR3 is TGTGCCAGCAGGCGGGACAGGGGCACAGATACGCAGTATTTT. This gives the protein CASRRDRGTDTQYF.

The J gene is TRBJ1-1, the V gene TRBV4-1; D not certain. This CDR3 contains 16 residues. Germline-derived CDR1 and CDR2 are MGHRA and YSYEKL. V lost 1 base and J 4 bases, leaving 16 bases between the germline ends. The CDR3, as DNA: TGCGCCAGCAGCCAAGTCGGAAAGGGAGAGGGCACTGAAGCTTTCTTT. This encodes CASSQVGKGEGTEAFF.

This clone is a singleton in its sample. This chain joins TRBV5-1 and TRBJ2-5; TRBD2 agrees at 10 bases. J was trimmed by 1 base and V by 0 bases; bases with no gene match: 0. The CDR3 contains 15 residues. Germline CDR1 and CDR2: SGHRS and YFSETQ. This CDR3 is CASSLGTSGQETQYF. CDR3 bases: TGCGCCAGCAGCTTGGGGACTAGCGGCCAAGAGACCCAGTACTTC.

This chain joins TRBV19 and TRBJ1-5; no clear D. The CDR3 spans 14 residues. Germline loops: CDR1 LNHDA, CDR2 SQIVND (reference sequence). Trimming removed 4 bases from V and 4 bases from J, with 11 bases in between. The chain's CDR3 is CASSTLTPNQPQHF. The CDR3 DNA sequence: TGTGCCAGTAGTACTCTCACACCGAATCAGCCCCAGCATTTT.

The DNA of the CDR3 is TGCAGCGTTGCTCGAGTTCTAGCGCCGTCTCAGTTCTTC. Residues: CSVARVLAPSQFF. The chain uses TRBV29-1 and TRBJ2-1; a weak D match, TRBD2 (6 bases). V was cut by 4 bases and J by 13 bases, with 20 bases left in between. The length of the CDR3 is 13 residues. The germline gives CDR1 SQVTM, CDR2 ANQGSEA.